This TCR beta chain was sequenced for a study of shared clonotypes between healthy human individuals. Study-level findings and limits: Clonotypes not shared had lower generation probabilities than those common to all four donors.

With regard to this clone: Its antigen is not identified.

CD8 cells regarded as naive lacked CD45RO, were positively chosen for CCR7, and omitted terminally differentiated effector memory CD45RA+ cells. The assay was immunoSEQ multiplex PCR, and TCRdb's table has in-frame clones only and misses some. The top ten hold roughly 1% of the sample, which has 2 million to 2.5 million clones, roughly 95% seen once. V shed 3 bases and J shed 5 bases, with 11 bases lying between them. CDR1 and CDR2 from the germline V gene are MDHEN and SYDVKM. This CDR3 comprises 13 residues. This TCR derives from a man aged 18 to 29 in good health. Source material: naive CD8+ T cells sorted from blood. The chain links TRBV28 to TRBJ2-7, with D perhaps TRBD1 or TRBD2 (5 bases each). CDR3 region: CASSFRGGNEQYF. CDR3 bases: TGTGCCAGCAGTTTTCGGGGCGGCAACGAGCAGTACTTC.